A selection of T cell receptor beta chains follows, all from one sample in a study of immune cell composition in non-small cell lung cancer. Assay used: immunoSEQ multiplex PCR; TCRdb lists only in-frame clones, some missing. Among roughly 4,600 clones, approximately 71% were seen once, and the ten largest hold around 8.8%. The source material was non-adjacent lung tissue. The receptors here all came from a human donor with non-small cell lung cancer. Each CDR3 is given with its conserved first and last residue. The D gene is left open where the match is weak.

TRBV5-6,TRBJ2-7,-,CASSSPGEGSSYEQYF
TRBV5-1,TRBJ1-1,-,CASSLVADNTEAFF
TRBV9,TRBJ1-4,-,CASSVFGGRSTNEKLFF
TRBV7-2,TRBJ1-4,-,CASSQNGIPNEKLFF
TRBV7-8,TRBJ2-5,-,CASNPLAGETQYF
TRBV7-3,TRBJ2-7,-,CASSLTETVGEQYF
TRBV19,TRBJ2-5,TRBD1,CASSTITGGRETQYF
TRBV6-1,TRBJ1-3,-,CASSEGWSSGNTIYF
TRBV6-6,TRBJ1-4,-,CASSYGRQRGEKLFF
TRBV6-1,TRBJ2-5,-,CASKEGFQETQYF
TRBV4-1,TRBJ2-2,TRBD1,CASSRTRRDSSLYTGELFF
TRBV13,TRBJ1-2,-,CASSLGTGNYGYTF
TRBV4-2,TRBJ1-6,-,CASWGGTGNSPLHF
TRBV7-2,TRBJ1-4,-,CASSPMGRTNEKLFF
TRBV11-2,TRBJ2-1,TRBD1,CASSLVTGTGEDEQFF
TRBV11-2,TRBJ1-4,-,CASSPARTVEKLFF
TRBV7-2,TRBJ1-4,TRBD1,CASSKTGTGVANEKLFF
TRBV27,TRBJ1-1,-,CASSLSLGSGAFF
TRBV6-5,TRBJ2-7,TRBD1,CASRKDRGQIYEQYF
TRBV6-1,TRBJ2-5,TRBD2,CASSEIGGGQETQYF
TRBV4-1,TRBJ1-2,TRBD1,CASSQEQGAFRGYTF
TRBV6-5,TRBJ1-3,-,CASSYSAAQKGNTIYF
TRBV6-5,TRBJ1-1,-,CASSYTAITRNTEAFF
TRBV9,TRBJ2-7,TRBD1,CASSGQGAYEQYF
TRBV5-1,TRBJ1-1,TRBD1,CASSGRTGPGVEAFF
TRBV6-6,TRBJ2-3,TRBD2,CASPPTSGERRDTQYF
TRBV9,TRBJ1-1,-,CASSPTVGAITEAFF
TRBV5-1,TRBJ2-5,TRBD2,CASSPSGQETQYF
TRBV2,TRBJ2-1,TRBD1,CASTIRDRVRNEQFF
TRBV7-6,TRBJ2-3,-,CASSASTDTQYF
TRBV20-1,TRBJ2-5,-,CSVLQQETQYF
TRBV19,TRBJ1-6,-,CASSIIWSEPLHF
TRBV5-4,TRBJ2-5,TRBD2,CASSGGLAGGETQYF
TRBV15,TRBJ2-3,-,CATSRGERGIPYF
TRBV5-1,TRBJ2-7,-,CASSLDTGIYEQYF
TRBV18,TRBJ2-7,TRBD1,CASSPRSGGFYEQYF
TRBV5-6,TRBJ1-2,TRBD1,CASSLDRDRALYSTGGYTF
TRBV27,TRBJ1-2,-,CASSLLGQANFYGYTF
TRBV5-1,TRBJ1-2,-,CASSLVQTGPYVYGYTF
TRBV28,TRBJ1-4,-,CASPQRTDNEKLFF
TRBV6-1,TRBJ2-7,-,CASSQTGGYEQYF
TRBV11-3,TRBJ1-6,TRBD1,CASKVGQNYNSPLHF
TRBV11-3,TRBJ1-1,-,CASSLNQNTEAFF
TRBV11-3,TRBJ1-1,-,CASSLGQGEAFF
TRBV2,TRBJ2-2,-,CASSVVSSGRGELFF
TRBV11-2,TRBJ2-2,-,CASSLPSGNTGELFF
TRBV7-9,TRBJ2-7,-,CASSPIKGGSYEQYF
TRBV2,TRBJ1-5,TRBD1,CASRNRDRGRQPQHF
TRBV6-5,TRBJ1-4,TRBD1,CASSYTTGANEKLFF
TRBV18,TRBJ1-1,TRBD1,CASSPWTGPNTEAFF
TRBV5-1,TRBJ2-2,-,CASSLMPGPGTNTGELFF
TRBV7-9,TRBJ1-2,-,CASSEGAGERSGYTF
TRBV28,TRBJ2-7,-,CASRPGQSPGGEQYF
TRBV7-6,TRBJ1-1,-,CASSSQGSTEAFF
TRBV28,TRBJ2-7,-,CASNRESYEQYF